Listed below are T cell receptor beta chains from one sample, sequenced in a study of T cells in Graves' hyperthyroidism and ophthalmopathy. TCRdb processed the multiplex PCR reads anew with MiXCR; each CDR3 protein has one entry. The sample carries around 620,000 distinct CDR3 sequences, 15% to 20% recorded once. Sequencing used blood. These receptors originate from a woman aged 25-40 years with Graves' hyperthyroidism. Each CDR3 is given with its conserved first and last residue. The D gene is left open where the match is weak. The size of a clone is reported for some rows only, either as once, few or many, or as a class for expanded clones.

j_call | clone_size | d_call | v_call | cdr3_nt | cdr3_aa
TRBJ2-7 | many | NA | TRBV12-3/TRBV12-4 | TGTGCCAGCAGTTTAGGCCCCAGCCGCGCTGTCTCCTACGAGCAGTACTTC | CASSLGPSRAVSYEQYF
TRBJ2-1 | NA | TRBD1 | TRBV7-3 | TGTGCCAGCAGCTCCCCAGACAGGGCCCATGAGCAGTTCTTC | CASSSPDRAHEQFF
TRBJ2-7 | NA | NA | TRBV6-1 | TGTGCCAGCAGTGAAAACGAGTACGAGCAGTACTTC | CASSENEYEQYF
TRBJ2-1 | many | TRBD2 | TRBV27 | TGTGCCAGCGGGACTAGGCCCCTTGGCAATGAGCAGTTCTTC | CASGTRPLGNEQFF
TRBJ2-5 | many | NA | TRBV29-1 | TGCAGCGTGGGACGACTAGTAGTCGTGGAGACCCAGTACTTC | CSVGRLVVVETQYF
TRBJ1-2 | few | NA | TRBV7-8 | TGTGCCAGCAGCTTACCCGAGACGGAAGCTAACTATGGCTACACCTTC | CASSLPETEANYGYTF
TRBJ1-5 | few | NA | TRBV19 | TGTGCCAGTAATATACAGGGATATAGCAATCAGCCCCAGCATTTT | CASNIQGYSNQPQHF
TRBJ2-7 | many | TRBD2 | TRBV28 | TGTGCCAGCAGTTTAGCTCTAGCGGGAGAACTTCACGAGCAGTACTTC | CASSLALAGELHEQYF
TRBJ1-5 | many | NA | TRBV15 | TGTGCCACCAGCAGAGATCTCATGAACAATCAGCCCCAGCATTTT | CATSRDLMNNQPQHF
TRBJ1-1 | many | NA | TRBV7-2 | TGTGCCAGCAGACAAACTCAGGGGTACACTGAAGCTTTCTTT | CASRQTQGYTEAFF
TRBJ1-5 | many | NA | TRBV2 | TGTGCCAGCAATAGGCTGCACCCCGATCAGCCCCAGCATTTT | CASNRLHPDQPQHF
TRBJ2-3 | NA | TRBD1 | TRBV4-2 | TGTGCCAGCAGCCAAGCCGGGACAGGGAGGATAATGGGAACAGATACGCAGTATTTT | CASSQAGTGRIMGTDTQYF
TRBJ2-7 | few | TRBD2 | TRBV9 | TGTGCCAGCAGCGTAACTACTAGCGGGAGTCCCGACGAGCAGTACTTC | CASSVTTSGSPDEQYF
TRBJ2-7 | few | NA | TRBV5-6 | TGTGCCAGCAGGAATACTGGGGAGCAGTACTTC | CASRNTGEQYF
TRBJ2-5 | few | NA | TRBV3-1 | TGTGCCAGCAGCCAATTCTCGGGTAGGGGCCCGGAGACCCAGTACTTC | CASSQFSGRGPETQYF
TRBJ2-2 | NA | NA | TRBV2 | TGTGCCAGCAGGGGCGGGACAACGAACACCGGGGAGCTGTTTTTT | CASRGGTTNTGELFF
TRBJ2-7 | few | TRBD1 | TRBV6-1 | TGTGCCAGCAAAATCTTTCGGACAGGGGCCTACGAGCAGTACTTC | CASKIFRTGAYEQYF
TRBJ2-5 | many | NA | TRBV30 | TGTGCCTGGAGTGTACTAGGGGCCGTGGGGGAGACCCAGTACTTC | CAWSVLGAVGETQYF
TRBJ2-7 | many | NA | TRBV28 | TGTGCCAGCAGGGAAGTAGACTACGAGCAGTACTTC | CASREVDYEQYF
TRBJ1-2 | NA | NA | TRBV28 | TGTGCCAGCAGTTCTCGGGGGAGCTATGGCTACACCTTC | CASSSRGSYGYTF
TRBJ1-3 | few | TRBD1 | TRBV29-1 | TGCAGCGCCTGGGACAGCCGCTCTGGAAACACCATATATTTT | CSAWDSRSGNTIYF
TRBJ2-1 | NA | TRBD2 | TRBV12-3/TRBV12-4 | TGTGCCAGCGCCGGGGGGGGACTAGCGAGAGGTGAGGAGCAGTTCTTC | CASAGGGLARGEEQFF
TRBJ2-7 | many | NA | TRBV3-1 | TGTGCCAGCAGCCAATACGGCGAGCAGTACTTC | CASSQYGEQYF
TRBJ2-3 | many | NA | TRBV5-5 | TGTGCCAGCAGCTTGGATCTGGGGAAGGGAACAGATACGCAGTATTTT | CASSLDLGKGTDTQYF
TRBJ2-7 | many | TRBD1 | TRBV6-5 | TGTGCCAGCAGTTACTCGACAGGGAAGTACGAGCAGTACTTC | CASSYSTGKYEQYF
TRBJ1-2 | NA | NA | TRBV5-1 | TGCGCCAGCAGCTTGGGGGCCCGAACGAACTATGGCTACACCTTC | CASSLGARTNYGYTF
TRBJ2-2 | many | NA | TRBV3-1 | TGTGCCAGCAGCCAGTCTGGGGCCGGGGAGCTGTTTTTT | CASSQSGAGELFF
TRBJ2-7 | few | TRBD1 | TRBV7-9 | TGTGCCAGCAGCTTAGTGGGACAGGCCTCCTACGAGCAGTACTTC | CASSLVGQASYEQYF
TRBJ2-1 | many | TRBD2 | TRBV6-5 | TGTGCCAGCAGTTACTCAGGACTAGCCGAGCAGTTCTTC | CASSYSGLAEQFF
TRBJ1-2 | NA | TRBD1 | TRBV5-8 | TGTGCCAGCACCCAGGACAGGGGAAATGGCTACACCTTC | CASTQDRGNGYTF
TRBJ2-1 | few | NA | TRBV29-1 | TGCAGCGTTGAAGGGCCCTACAATGAGCAGTTCTTC | CSVEGPYNEQFF
TRBJ2-7 | NA | TRBD2 | TRBV18 | TGTGCCAGCTCATCCTCGACTAGCGAGTCCGAGCAGTACTTC | CASSSSTSESEQYF
TRBJ2-7 | few | TRBD2 | TRBV9 | TGTGCCAGCAGCCCGGGACTAGCTGGGCTGGAGCAGTACTTC | CASSPGLAGLEQYF
TRBJ2-7 | many | TRBD2 | TRBV28 | TGTGCCAGCTCTAGGGCGGGAGTCTTTAGCTCCTACGAGCAGTACTTC | CASSRAGVFSSYEQYF
TRBJ1-5 | many | NA | TRBV6-2/TRBV6-3 | TGTGCCAGCAGTTACACAATACAGGGTAGGAATCAGCCCCAGCATTTT | CASSYTIQGRNQPQHF
TRBJ2-7 | few | TRBD1 | TRBV5-1 | TGCGCCAGCAGCCTAGGACAGGGGGCAGGTACCTACGAGCAGTACTTC | CASSLGQGAGTYEQYF
TRBJ2-7 | few | TRBD2 | TRBV20-1 | TGCAGTGCTAGAGATCTCGAACTAGCGGGAGGGCCGGGCTCGTACGAGCAGTACTTC | CSARDLELAGGPGSYEQYF
TRBJ2-3 | few | NA | TRBV3-1 | TGTGCCAGCAGCCAGGGAGACGCTACGCAGTATTTT | CASSQGDATQYF
TRBJ2-7 | few | TRBD1 | TRBV28 | TGTGCCAGCAGCACCACACCGGGACAGTACTACGAGCAGTACTTC | CASSTTPGQYYEQYF
TRBJ1-2 | few | NA | TRBV7-9 | TGTGCCAGCAGCTTAAATGGGGGGCAGCACTATGGCTACACCTTC | CASSLNGGQHYGYTF
TRBJ2-1 | NA | TRBD2 | TRBV18 | TGTGCCAGCTCACTCCTAACCCTAGCGGGGCGCAATGAGCAGCTCTTC | CASSLLTLAGRNEQLF
TRBJ1-2 | many | NA | TRBV28 | TGTGCCAGCAGCGGGGACGGACCCGGGAGTCGAGGAGGCTACACCTTC | CASSGDGPGSRGGYTF
TRBJ2-7 | NA | NA | TRBV4-3 | TGCGCCAGCAGCCAAGCCACAATCCTCGGACGGGACTACGAGCAGTACTTC | CASSQATILGRDYEQYF
TRBJ2-1 | NA | TRBD2 | TRBV5-1 | TGCGCCAGCAGCTTTTCTAGCGGGAGGGCCTTCTACAATGAGCAGTTCTTC | CASSFSSGRAFYNEQFF
TRBJ2-5 | many | NA | TRBV11-2 | TGTGCCAGCAGCTTAGGCATTGGACATAGTCAAGAGACCCAGTACTTC | CASSLGIGHSQETQYF
TRBJ1-2 | NA | TRBD1 | TRBV5-1 | TGCGCCAGCAGCCTACAGGGACAGAACAACGCTGGCTACACCTTC | CASSLQGQNNAGYTF
TRBJ2-7 | many | NA | TRBV18 | TGTGCCAGCTCACCACGACAGGCTACCTACGAGCAGTACTTC | CASSPRQATYEQYF
TRBJ1-2 | few | NA | TRBV6-1 | TGTGCCAGCAGTCCGCCAGACAGACGCGGCTACACCTTC | CASSPPDRRGYTF
TRBJ2-5 | many | TRBD2 | TRBV12-3/TRBV12-4 | TGTGCCAGCAGTTTAAGTTCGGGAGGAGAGACCCAGTACTTC | CASSLSSGGETQYF
TRBJ1-3 | NA | NA | TRBV5-5 | TGTGCCAGCAGCCAGTCTTTGGACACCATATATTTT | CASSQSLDTIYF
TRBJ1-6 | many | TRBD1 | TRBV2 | TGTGCCAGCACCGACAAGGACTTTGGGACAGAGGATTCACCCCTCCACTTT | CASTDKDFGTEDSPLHF
TRBJ2-1 | NA | TRBD2 | TRBV5-4 | TGTGCCAGCAGCTTGAGGAGCGGGAGGGGTTACAATGAGCAGTTCTTC | CASSLRSGRGYNEQFF
TRBJ2-5 | many | TRBD1 | TRBV7-3 | TGTGCCAGCAGCCCAGGGGGCTACGCAGAGACCCAGTACTTC | CASSPGGYAETQYF
TRBJ1-1 | many | NA | TRBV18 | TGTGCCAGCTCACCACAGAGAGATGCGGAAGCTTTCTTT | CASSPQRDAEAFF
TRBJ2-7 | many | NA | TRBV7-3 | TGTGCCAGCAGCTTAACGCCAGGGGCCCCGCGTGAGCAGTACTTC | CASSLTPGAPREQYF